The 14 T cell receptor beta chains below come from one sample, sequenced in a study of shared clonotypes between healthy human individuals. Some clones are missing from TCRdb's copy, which holds only in-frame ones; the method was immunoSEQ multiplex PCR. This repertoire shows a few million clones, more than 85% found once; its top ten account for 0.39%. The sequencing sample was made of naive CD4+ T cells from PBMCs. Subset in this sample: CD45RA+ positively selected. The receptor set was obtained from a man between 18 and 29 years old in good health. Some clones in this sample may be carry-over from other donors' samples.

Remarks on this clone: The sample has other DNA sequences that encode this CDR3 too. The chain joins TRBV7-9 to TRBJ1-2; D remains unclear. This CDR3 has 12 amino acids. CDR1 is SEHNR and CDR2 is FQNEAQ in the germline V gene (reference sequence). V lost 5 bases and J lost 4, with 8 bases in between. For the CDR3, the DNA is TGTGCCAGCAGCCCGGGGTCCTATGGCTACACCTTC. Residues: CASSPGSYGYTF.

The chain links TRBV10-1 to TRBJ2-1; perhaps TRBD1 as D (5 bases). CDR1 is WNHNN and CDR2 is SYGVQD in the germline V gene (reference sequence). This CDR3 is built from 14 residues. V lost 6 bases and J lost 0, with 9 bases in between. CDR3 residues: CASRGQISYNEQFF. CDR3 coding DNA: TGCGCCAGCAGGGGGCAGATCTCCTACAATGAGCAGTTCTTC.

Here the CDR3 DNA reads TGTGCCTGGAGTAGGAATTCTTACGAGCAGTACTTC. It encodes CAWSRNSYEQYF. The V and J genes are TRBV30 and TRBJ2-7; D is uncertain. This CDR3 comprises 12 residues. Germline lookup yields CDR1 GTSNPN and CDR2 SVGIG (reference sequence). V was pared by 2 bases and J by 4 bases, with 9 bases between.

The CDR3 reads CASSSAGGRNYGYTF. CDR3 bases: TGTGCCAGCAGTTCTGCCGGGGGACGGAACTATGGCTACACCTTC. This chain uses TRBV28 with TRBJ1-2; TRBD1 is a possible D gene (5 bases). Trimming stripped 4 bases from V and 2 bases from J, with 14 bases between. This CDR3 comprises 15 residues. Germline loops: CDR1 MDHEN, CDR2 SYDVKM.

V gene TRBV7-9 combines with J gene TRBJ2-6; 7 nucleotides match TRBD1. Germline loops: CDR1 SEHNR, CDR2 FQNEAQ (reference sequence). The CDR3 extends over 18 amino acids. Losses at the gene ends were 3 bases for V and 0 bases for J; bases not matched to a gene: 8. The CDR3 protein is CASSLRQGEDSGANVLTF. CDR3 nucleotides: TGTGCCAGCAGCTTGAGACAGGGAGAGGACTCTGGGGCCAACGTCCTGACTTTC.

The chain has TRBV10-3 and TRBJ2-2, with a tentative D call TRBD1 (6 bases). Germline CDR1 ENHRY, CDR2 SYGVKD. There are 16 residues in the CDR3. V lost 5 bases and J 6 bases, leaving 19 bases between the germline ends. The chain's CDR3 is CAISSTTGTAPGELFF. CDR3 DNA: TGTGCCATCAGTTCCACGACAGGCACCGCACCCGGGGAGCTGTTTTTT.

The V gene is TRBV28, the J gene TRBJ2-1, with 12 bases matching TRBD2. This CDR3 is built from 16 residues. CDR1 is MDHEN, CDR2 SYDVKM, per germline. V shed 1 base, J shed 7 bases, and the junction held 5 bases outside the gene matches. CDR3 in DNA: TGTGCCAGCAGTTTATTGCGGCTAGCGGGAGGGAATGAGCAGTTCTTC. Protein: CASSLLRLAGGNEQFF. Full variable domain (rest looked up from reference TRBV28 and TRBJ2-1): DVKVTQSSRYLVKRTGEKVFLECVQDMDHENMFWYRQDPGLGLRLIYFSYDVKMKEKGDIPEGYSVSREKKERFSLILESASTNQTSMYLCASSLLRLAGGNEQFFGPGTRLTVL.

This chain uses TRBV7-9 with TRBJ2-2, with 11 bases identical to TRBD2. This CDR3 contains 16 residues. The germline gives CDR1 SEHNR, CDR2 FQNEAQ (reference sequence). J gave up 5 bases and V 3 bases, and 5 bases lay outside the gene matches. CDR3 nucleotide sequence: TGTGCCAGCAGCTTTGGGTGGACTAGCGGGACCGGGGAGCTGTTTTTT. Translated: CASSFGWTSGTGELFF.

The chain links TRBV11-2 to TRBJ2-7; D is undetermined. The V gene lost 3 bases and the J gene lost 0 bases, with 9 bases spanning the gap. Germline assignment: CDR1 SGHAT and CDR2 FQNNGV. The CDR3 sequence is 14 residues long. The CDR3 reads CASSFSYNSYEQYF. CDR3 coding DNA: TGTGCCAGCAGCTTTTCTTACAACTCCTACGAGCAGTACTTC. Together with reference TRBV11-2 and TRBJ2-7, the CDR3 gives the full variable domain: EAGVAQSPRYKIIEKRQSVAFWCNPISGHATLYWYQQILGQGPKLLIQFQNNGVVDDSQLPKDRFSAERLKGVDSTLKIQPAKLEDSAVYLCASSFSYNSYEQYFGPGTRLTVT.

This clone was seen only once. The genes are TRBV7-3 and TRBJ2-7; D gene unclear. This CDR3 comprises 10 residues. V lost 4 bases, J lost 2 bases, and 0 bases lay in between. Germline lookup yields CDR1 SGHTA and CDR2 FQGTGA. The CDR3: CASSSYEQYF. The CDR3 DNA sequence: TGTGCCAGCAGCTCCTACGAGCAGTACTTC.

J is TRBJ1-2 and V is TRBV12-5; a possible D gene is TRBD1 (5 bases). CDR3 length: 17 amino acids. The germline CDR1 and CDR2 sequences are LGHNT and FRNRAP. V dropped 1 base and J dropped 4 bases, with 19 bases sitting between them. CDR3 nucleotide sequence: TGTGCTAGTGGTTTGGCCCTCCTGGGCCGGGACCTCTATGGCTACACCTTC. This codes for CASGLALLGRDLYGYTF.

This chain uses TRBV15 with TRBJ2-3; 13 bases match TRBD2. There are 19 residues in the CDR3. V was clipped by 5 bases and J by 2 bases; unmatched bases: 13. The germline V gene encodes CDR1 LNHNV and CDR2 YYDKDF (reference sequence). CDR3 loop: CATSPRSKGLAGFTDTQYF. The CDR3 DNA reads TGTGCCACCAGCCCTCGTTCGAAGGGACTAGCGGGATTCACAGATACGCAGTATTTT.

This clone was counted a few times. Distinct nucleotide sequences in the sample also encode this CDR3. The chain links TRBV27 to TRBJ2-7; TRBD1 agrees at 7 bases. Trimming removed 2 bases from V and 2 bases from J; junction bases left unmatched: 0. This CDR3 comprises 13 residues. Germline V gives CDR1 MNHEY, CDR2 SMNVEV (reference sequence). The DNA of the CDR3 is TGTGCCAGCAGTTTACAGGGGGCCTACGAGCAGTACTTC. This gives the protein CASSLQGAYEQYF.

CDR3 DNA sequence: TGCGCCAGCAGCCAAGGGGGGAACAGGCTCACTAACTATGGCTACACCTTC. Residues: CASSQGGNRLTNYGYTF. The genes are TRBV4-1 and TRBJ1-2; the D gene is possibly TRBD1 (5 bases). The CDR3 has 17 amino acids. The V and J ends lost 1 base and 0 bases respectively, with 15 bases between them. Germline V CDR1 and CDR2: MGHRA, YSYEKL.